These T cell receptor beta chains were read from a single sample in a study of CD8+CD57+ T cells in acquired aplastic anemia. TCRdb reprocessed the reads via MiXCR and lists one record per CDR3 protein. The data show 35,000 to 50,000 distinct CDR3 sequences, with about two thirds seen just once and 20% to 30% held by the top ten. The sample taken for sequencing was sorted CD4+, CD8+, or CD8+CD57+ T cells (not recorded which) from PBMCs. These TCRs come from a human donor in good health, serving as a control. CDR3s include the opening cysteine and the closing phenylalanine or tryptophan. A D gene is named only where the DNA matches it firmly. Clone size is not always given. Where it is, it says once, few, many or a class for expanded clones.

clone_size	v_call	j_call	d_call	cdr3_nt	cdr3_aa
once	TRBV10-3	TRBJ1-4	-	TGTGCCATCAGCGCGTCAGACAGGTCGAATGAAAAACTGTTTTTT	CAISASDRSNEKLFF
-	TRBV10-1	TRBJ1-2	-	TGCGCCTACTACGGGGGGGCCGCTAACTATGGCTACACCTTC	CAYYGGAANYGYTF
few	TRBV2	TRBJ2-1	-	TGTGCCACTCGGTCACAAGAAGGGATGAATGAGCAGTTCTTC	CATRSQEGMNEQFF
-	TRBV13	TRBJ2-7	TRBD1	TGTGCCAGCAGCTTAGCCGGGACAGGGCTGCACGAGCAGTACTTC	CASSLAGTGLHEQYF
-	TRBV7-2	TRBJ2-7	-	TGTGCCAGCGGCTTCTACGAGCAGTACTTC	CASGFYEQYF
-	TRBV7-6	TRBJ2-7	TRBD2	TGTGCCAGCAGCTTAGGGAGCGGGGATGGCTACGAGCAGTACTTC	CASSLGSGDGYEQYF
many	TRBV7-2	TRBJ1-2	TRBD1	TGTGCCAGCAGCCGCGGACAGGGGAGGTATAGTGATAATGGCTACACCTTC	CASSRGQGRYSDNGYTF
few	TRBV29-1	TRBJ2-7	-	TGCAGCGCACGCCAAGCGGGTCACGAGCAGTACTTC	CSARQAGHEQYF
few	TRBV11-1	TRBJ1-6	TRBD1	TGTGCCAGCAGCTTACTCGGGACAGGGGGCTTTTCACCCCTCCACTTT	CASSLLGTGGFSPLHF
-	TRBV2	TRBJ1-3	TRBD1	TGTGCCAGCAGTCTCATTGGGACAGGAGGAAACACCATATATTTT	CASSLIGTGGNTIYF